The clone carrying this T cell receptor (beta chain) was counted at least ten times. Its antigen is as yet unknown. Germline V CDR1 and CDR2: MGHRA, YSYEKL. This CDR3 has 15 residues. V was trimmed by 0 bases and J by 5 bases, leaving 13 bases between them. cDNA was made from 400 to 500 ng RNA using alpha and beta constant primers. Each of the alpha and beta chains got its own library through chain-specific third strand synthesis with indices. One primer pair amplified all rearrangements per chain; each cDNA got molecular barcodes. The SP2 site served as the priming point for second strand synthesis. A 12-nucleotide barcode per molecule came from two concatenated random hexamers added pre-amplification. From the 5' RACE reads, TCRdb called clonotypes with MiXCR, one entry per CDR3 protein. The table shows about 6,000 distinct CDR3 sequences, with roughly 10% occurring only once. These data are taken from a study of HIV-infected patients and healthy controls.

Whole-study results and caveats: HIV+ repertoires were severely depleted of MAIT alpha-chain CDR3s, unlike healthy controls.

Whole blood was used without fractionation, so all unsorted peripheral T cells were included. The origin of this receptor is an adult with HIV infection. The material sequenced was blood, taken before antiretroviral therapy. This chain uses TRBV4-1 with TRBJ1-2, with a weak D call TRBD1 (6 bases). In DNA form, the CDR3 reads TGCGCCAGCAGCCAAGATATCGGCCAGGGGTATGGCTACACCTTC. Protein product: CASSQDIGQGYGYTF.